This TCR beta chain emerged from a study of regulatory T cells in long-lasting Graves disease. For TCR beta, libraries came from iRepertoire HTBI primers and Arm-PCR of CDR3 regions. TCRdb redid the calling of the multiplex PCR reads with MiXCR, one entry per CDR3 protein. The sample holds approximately 360,000 distinct CDR3 sequences, 12% seen once. The CDR3 covers 14 residues. Germline V gene lookup returns CDR1 LNHNV and CDR2 YYDKDF (reference sequence). Trimming left V 5 bases short and J 4 bases short, with 14 bases between. Time point of the sample: newly diagnosed GD, antithyroid drugs for less than 3 months. Preparation of the TCR library used RNA extracted from PBMCs. The sample also formed part of further work on T cells in Graves' hyperthyroidism and ophthalmopathy.

The source is a woman aged 18 to 35 with Graves disease. Sample: peripheral blood mononuclear cells (PBMCs), taken at new diagnosis, from a patient treated with antithyroid drugs. The chain is built from TRBV15 and TRBJ1-2; D is unclear. The CDR3 loop reads CATSAVGYPYGYTF. The CDR3 DNA reads as TGTGCCACCAGCGCTGTGGGGTATCCCTATGGCTACACCTTC.